These 20 T cell receptor beta chains came from one sample sequenced in a study of OX40 agonist ivuxolimab in advanced cancers. The repertoire was sequenced with immunoSEQ multiplex PCR; TCRdb's copy has only in-frame clones and lacks some. Here the sample spans some 70,000 clones, roughly 84% being singletons. The sample in question was CD4+ or CD8+ T cells sorted from blood, obtained in a trial of the OX40 agonist ivuxolimab. The receptor source for this set is an adult with an advanced solid tumor such as melanoma, head and neck, liver or kidney cancer.

This clone was picked up one time. CDR3 loop: CASSEVGVGDTQYF. The CDR3 DNA is TGTGCCAGCAGTGAAGTTGGTGTGGGAGATACGCAGTATTTT. The V and J genes are TRBV2 and TRBJ2-3; D call uncertain. Germline CDR1 reads SNHLY; CDR2 reads FYNNEI. CDR3 length: 14 residues. The V and J ends lost 1 base and 5 bases respectively, with 10 bases between them. The full variable domain, with the rest looked up from reference TRBV2 and TRBJ2-3, is EPEVTQTPSHQVTQMGQEVILRCVPISNHLYFYWYRQILGQKVEFLVSFYNNEISEKSEIFDDQFSVERPDGSNFTLKIRSTKLEDSAMYFCASSEVGVGDTQYFGPGTRLTVL.

This chain uses TRBV7-6 with TRBJ2-1, with 13 bases fitting TRBD2. In germline, CDR1 is SGHVS, CDR2 FNYEAQ. The CDR3 is made up of 16 amino acids. J lost 6 bases, V lost 1 base, and 3 bases had no gene match. The CDR3 nucleotides are TGTGCCAGCAGCTTAGAACTAGCGGGGGGGTTCAATGAGCAGTTCTTC. It codes for CASSLELAGGFNEQFF.

This clone came up once. V usage is TRBV2 and J usage is TRBJ1-4; D ambiguous. V was pared by 4 bases and J by 8 bases, with 14 bases between. Germline V gene lookup returns CDR1 SNHLY and CDR2 FYNNEI. CDR3 length: 14 residues. CDR3 residues: CASSVLSIREKLFF. The DNA for the CDR3 is TGTGCCAGCAGTGTCTTATCAATTAGGGAAAAACTGTTTTTT.

The V call is TRBV4-2, the J call TRBJ2-1; TRBD2 aligns across 12 bases. Germline values: CDR1 LGHNA, CDR2 YNFKEQ. The CDR3 is 16 residues long. V lost 3 bases to trimming and J lost 9 bases; unmatched junction nucleotides: 9. This CDR3 is CASSQEPGLAGSEQFF. The DNA of the CDR3 is TGTGCCAGCAGCCAGGAACCGGGACTAGCGGGTTCTGAGCAGTTCTTC.

J is TRBJ1-1 and V is TRBV7-2; tentatively, D is TRBD1 (5 bases). The germline V and J ends were trimmed by 0 bases and 4 bases, with 15 bases remaining between them. The germline V gene encodes CDR1 SGHTA and CDR2 FQGNSA. The length of the CDR3 is 16 residues. DNA of the CDR3: TGTGCCAGCAGCTTAGCGCGGCAGGGACGGTCCACTGAAGCTTTCTTT. This gives the protein CASSLARQGRSTEAFF.

In its sample, this clone was seen a few times. The rearrangement joins TRBV4-2 to TRBJ1-2, with TRBD1 identical over 7 bases. The CDR3 sequence is 14 residues long. Trimming at V came to 0 bases and at J to 8 bases, leaving 6 bases not matched to a gene. Germline V CDR1 and CDR2: LGHNA, YNFKEQ. The CDR3 is CASSQDSGQRGYTF. CDR3 coding DNA: TGTGCCAGCAGCCAAGATTCGGGACAGAGGGGCTACACCTTC.

In its sample, this clone was seen once. The rearrangement joins TRBV7-2 to TRBJ2-5, with 12 nucleotides matching TRBD1. From germline, CDR1 is SGHTA and CDR2 FQGNSA. CDR3 length: 15 amino acids. V was clipped by 3 bases and J by 5 bases; unmatched bases: 4. In DNA form, the CDR3 reads TGTGCCAGCAGCTTCGGGACAGGGGGCATGGAGACCCAGTACTTC. Amino acid sequence: CASSFGTGGMETQYF.

This sequence joins TRBV28 and TRBJ1-1, with TRBD1 identical over 7 bases. Germline CDR1 and CDR2: MDHEN and SYDVKM. V trimming: 6 bases; J trimming: 10 bases; junction bases outside the gene matches: 17. This CDR3 is built from 15 residues. The CDR3 is CASRYNRGIGDRAFF. Here the CDR3 DNA reads TGTGCCAGCAGATACAACAGGGGCATTGGTGACCGAGCTTTCTTT.

The rearrangement joins TRBV11-3 to TRBJ2-1; 9 bases align to TRBD2. Losses at the gene ends were 1 base for V and 8 bases for J; bases not matched to a gene: 9. The CDR3 totals 16 residues. CDR1 is SGHNT and CDR2 is YENEEA in the germline V gene. In nucleotides, the CDR3 is TGTGCCAGCAGCTTAGTTAGCGGGGGAGACGTCGATGAGCAGTTCTTC. This gives the protein CASSLVSGGDVDEQFF.

This chain connects TRBV11-3 to TRBJ2-2; D remains ambiguous. CDR1 is SGHNT and CDR2 is YENEEA in the germline V gene. Trimming stripped 4 bases from V and 2 bases from J, with 8 bases between. The CDR3 has 14 amino acids. This CDR3 is CASSYGVNTGELFF. In DNA, the CDR3 is TGTGCCAGCAGCTACGGAGTAAACACCGGGGAGCTGTTTTTT.

The chain couples TRBV2 to TRBJ1-5, with a possible D match to TRBD1 (5 bases). From germline, CDR1 is SNHLY and CDR2 FYNNEI. This CDR3 has 14 residues. V was trimmed by 6 bases and J by 2 bases, leaving 11 bases between them. Written as DNA, the CDR3 is TGTGCCAGCAGACCTGACAGTCGCAATCAGCCCCAGCATTTT. Protein: CASRPDSRNQPQHF. Full variable domain (remainder filled in from reference TRBV2 and TRBJ1-5): EPEVTQTPSHQVTQMGQEVILRCVPISNHLYFYWYRQILGQKVEFLVSFYNNEISEKSEIFDDQFSVERPDGSNFTLKIRSTKLEDSAMYFCASRPDSRNQPQHFGDGTRLSIL.

V gene TRBV5-5 combines with J gene TRBJ1-1, with D unclear. Germline loops: CDR1 SGHKS, CDR2 YYEKEE (reference sequence). V was shortened by 1 base and J by 1 base, with 14 bases between the two germline ends. The CDR3 totals 16 residues. CDR3 region: CASSLMEGAKNTEAFF. In DNA form, the CDR3 reads TGTGCCAGCAGCTTGATGGAGGGCGCAAAGAACACTGAAGCTTTCTTT.

V and J are TRBV18 and TRBJ2-7, with TRBD1 as a possible D gene (7 bases). The germline CDR1 and CDR2 sequences are KGHSH and LQKENI. V was shortened by 3 bases and J by 2 bases, with 14 bases between the two germline ends. The CDR3 loop spans 15 amino acids. The CDR3 DNA reads as TGTGCCAGCTCACCCGGCGGGACAGCCGCCTACGAGCAGTACTTC. It codes for CASSPGGTAAYEQYF.

V and J are TRBV6-5 and TRBJ2-3, with D possibly TRBD2 on 7 matching bases. V was cut by 8 bases and J by 4 bases, with 13 bases left in between. Per germline, CDR1 MNHEY and CDR2 SVGAGI. This CDR3 region has 13 residues. CDR3 DNA: TGTGCCAGCGGGGGGGGCCGGGCAGATACGCAGTATTTT. As protein: CASGGGRADTQYF.

This chain joins TRBV7-2 and TRBJ2-1; 12 bases are a match to TRBD2. The J segment lost 8 bases and the V segment lost 5 bases, leaving 10 bases of the junction unmatched. Germline V CDR1 and CDR2: SGHTA, FQGNSA. This CDR3 contains 16 residues. The CDR3 region is CASSRLTSGSRHEQFF. Here the CDR3 DNA reads TGTGCCAGCAGCCGTCTGACTAGCGGGAGCAGGCATGAGCAGTTCTTC.

This chain links TRBV23-1 with TRBJ1-3, with 7 bases aligning to TRBD1. TRBV23-1 is sorted into the ORF group, with uncertain function. The CDR3 runs to 14 residues. V trimming: 7 bases; J trimming: 8 bases; junction bases outside the gene matches: 11. The CDR3 sequence: CASIVPGQTHTIYF. The CDR3 nucleotides read TGCGCCAGCATCGTGCCGGGACAGACCCACACCATATATTTT.

This clone was recorded once. The chain combines TRBV25-1 with TRBJ2-7; unclear D gene. The CDR3 runs 15 residues. Germline CDR1 and CDR2: MGHDK and SYGVNS. V gave up 2 bases and J gave up 3 bases, with 14 bases separating them. The CDR3 DNA is TGTGCCAGCAGTGAACGGCTCAGAGGCCACTACGAGCAGTACTTC. It codes for CASSERLRGHYEQYF.

In its sample, this clone was seen once. This chain connects TRBV15 to TRBJ2-2; no reliable D call. The V and J ends lost 0 bases and 0 bases respectively, with 14 bases between them. This CDR3 is 18 amino acids long. Per germline, CDR1 LNHNV and CDR2 YYDKDF (reference sequence). This CDR3 reads CATSRDRNFRTNTGELFF. The CDR3 DNA follows: TGTGCCACCAGCAGAGATCGGAACTTTAGGACGAACACCGGGGAGCTGTTTTTT.

In this sample, this clone turned up once. The chain is built from TRBV27 and TRBJ1-4; D possibly corresponds to TRBD1 (5 bases). This CDR3 spans 16 amino acids. CDR1 is MNHEY, CDR2 SMNVEV, per germline (reference sequence). The V and J ends lost 6 bases and 3 bases respectively, with 17 bases between them. This CDR3 is CASRPIGALANEKLFF. CDR3 bases: TGTGCCAGCAGGCCGATCGGGGCGCTGGCTAATGAAAAACTGTTTTTT.

This rearrangement joins TRBV15 to TRBJ1-4; possibly TRBD1 for D (6 bases). Trimming removed 5 bases from V and 7 bases from J, with 17 bases in between. The CDR3 has 15 residues. Germline CDR1 reads LNHNV; CDR2 reads YYDKDF (reference sequence). CDR3: CATSHGTSQGEKLFF. DNA for the CDR3: TGTGCCACCAGCCATGGGACATCCCAGGGTGAAAAACTGTTTTTT.